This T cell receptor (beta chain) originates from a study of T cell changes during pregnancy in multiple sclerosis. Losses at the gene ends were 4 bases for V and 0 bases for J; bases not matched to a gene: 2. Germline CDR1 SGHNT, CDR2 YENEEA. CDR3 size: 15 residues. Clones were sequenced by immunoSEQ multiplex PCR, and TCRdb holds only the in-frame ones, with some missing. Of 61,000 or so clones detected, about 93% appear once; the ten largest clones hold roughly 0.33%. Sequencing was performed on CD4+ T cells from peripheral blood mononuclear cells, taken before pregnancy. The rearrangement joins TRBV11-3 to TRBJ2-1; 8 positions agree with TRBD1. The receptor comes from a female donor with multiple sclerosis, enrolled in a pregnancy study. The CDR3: CASSSDRDSYNEQFF. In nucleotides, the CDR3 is TGTGCCAGCAGCTCGGACAGGGACTCCTACAATGAGCAGTTCTTC.